These 9 T cell receptor beta chains originate from one sample sequenced in a study of T cells expressing NK-cell markers. No DNA is given; TCRdb re-called the 5' RACE reads and lists each CDR3 protein once. The sample includes some 340,000 distinct CDR3 sequences. Material for sequencing was blood T cells: a sorted CD56 or NKG2C T cell subset, CD4+ or CD8+ T cells, or bulk PBMC T cells (not recorded which). These TCRs come from a man aged 18 to 69 in good health.

This rearrangement joins TRBV6-2 or TRBV6-3 to TRBJ2-1; lacking DNA, the TRBD2 call made by TCRdb goes unchecked. Per the germline V gene, CDR1 is MNHEY and CDR2 is SVGEGT. The CDR3 length is 14 residues. CDR3 sequence: CASSYLLAGAEQFF.

J is TRBJ2-1 and V is TRBV7-2; with no DNA, the TCRdb D assignment of TRBD1 cannot be verified. This CDR3 spans 15 amino acids. Germline loops: CDR1 SGHTA, CDR2 FQGNSA. This CDR3 reads CASSLGRGPGGEQFF.

The CDR3 sequence: CSARELAGAGETQYF. The V gene is TRBV20-1, the J gene TRBJ2-5; TCRdb proposes TRBD1, but this gene call is untestable without DNA. This CDR3 comprises 15 residues. Germline-derived CDR1 and CDR2 are DFQATT and SNEGSKA (reference sequence).

The CDR3 sequence is CASSFAGTNSYNEQFF. The chain recombines TRBV7-6 with TRBJ2-1; without DNA, the TCRdb call of TRBD1 cannot be checked. Per germline, CDR1 SGHVS and CDR2 FNYEAQ. There are 16 residues in the CDR3.

The chain recombines TRBV12-3 or TRBV12-4 with TRBJ2-2; no DNA is available, so the TRBD1 call from TCRdb remains unchecked. The CDR3 runs to 15 residues. The CDR3 protein is CASTARGANTGELFF.

This CDR3 is CASSLPSGTVNTEAFF. The chain is built from TRBV28 and TRBJ1-1; TCRdb gives TRBD1 as the D gene, but with no DNA this cannot be confirmed. Germline V gives CDR1 MDHEN, CDR2 SYDVKM. The CDR3 runs to 16 residues.

The V call is TRBV9, the J call TRBJ2-3; TCRdb selects TRBD1, and the lack of DNA leaves this call unchecked. Germline V lookup: CDR1 SGDLS, CDR2 YYNGEE. The CDR3 totals 13 residues. CDR3 loop: CASSLTGSDTQYF. The complete variable domain, with remaining parts taken from reference TRBV9 and TRBJ2-3, reads DSGVTQTPKHLITATGQRVTLRCSPRSGDLSVYWYQQSLDQGLQFLIQYYNGEERAKGNILERFSAQQFPDLHSELNLSSLELGDSALYFCASSLTGSDTQYFGPGTRLTVL.

The chain carries TRBV10-2 and TRBJ1-2; there is no DNA to check the TCRdb D call of TRBD1. The CDR3 totals 16 residues. Per germline, CDR1 WSHSY and CDR2 SAAADI. CDR3 region: CASSQQVGRGNYGYTF.

The genes are TRBV27 and TRBJ2-3. CDR3 size: 14 residues. Germline V gene sequence: CDR1 MNHEY, CDR2 SMNVEV (reference sequence). CDR3 region: CASSLELVSDTQYF.